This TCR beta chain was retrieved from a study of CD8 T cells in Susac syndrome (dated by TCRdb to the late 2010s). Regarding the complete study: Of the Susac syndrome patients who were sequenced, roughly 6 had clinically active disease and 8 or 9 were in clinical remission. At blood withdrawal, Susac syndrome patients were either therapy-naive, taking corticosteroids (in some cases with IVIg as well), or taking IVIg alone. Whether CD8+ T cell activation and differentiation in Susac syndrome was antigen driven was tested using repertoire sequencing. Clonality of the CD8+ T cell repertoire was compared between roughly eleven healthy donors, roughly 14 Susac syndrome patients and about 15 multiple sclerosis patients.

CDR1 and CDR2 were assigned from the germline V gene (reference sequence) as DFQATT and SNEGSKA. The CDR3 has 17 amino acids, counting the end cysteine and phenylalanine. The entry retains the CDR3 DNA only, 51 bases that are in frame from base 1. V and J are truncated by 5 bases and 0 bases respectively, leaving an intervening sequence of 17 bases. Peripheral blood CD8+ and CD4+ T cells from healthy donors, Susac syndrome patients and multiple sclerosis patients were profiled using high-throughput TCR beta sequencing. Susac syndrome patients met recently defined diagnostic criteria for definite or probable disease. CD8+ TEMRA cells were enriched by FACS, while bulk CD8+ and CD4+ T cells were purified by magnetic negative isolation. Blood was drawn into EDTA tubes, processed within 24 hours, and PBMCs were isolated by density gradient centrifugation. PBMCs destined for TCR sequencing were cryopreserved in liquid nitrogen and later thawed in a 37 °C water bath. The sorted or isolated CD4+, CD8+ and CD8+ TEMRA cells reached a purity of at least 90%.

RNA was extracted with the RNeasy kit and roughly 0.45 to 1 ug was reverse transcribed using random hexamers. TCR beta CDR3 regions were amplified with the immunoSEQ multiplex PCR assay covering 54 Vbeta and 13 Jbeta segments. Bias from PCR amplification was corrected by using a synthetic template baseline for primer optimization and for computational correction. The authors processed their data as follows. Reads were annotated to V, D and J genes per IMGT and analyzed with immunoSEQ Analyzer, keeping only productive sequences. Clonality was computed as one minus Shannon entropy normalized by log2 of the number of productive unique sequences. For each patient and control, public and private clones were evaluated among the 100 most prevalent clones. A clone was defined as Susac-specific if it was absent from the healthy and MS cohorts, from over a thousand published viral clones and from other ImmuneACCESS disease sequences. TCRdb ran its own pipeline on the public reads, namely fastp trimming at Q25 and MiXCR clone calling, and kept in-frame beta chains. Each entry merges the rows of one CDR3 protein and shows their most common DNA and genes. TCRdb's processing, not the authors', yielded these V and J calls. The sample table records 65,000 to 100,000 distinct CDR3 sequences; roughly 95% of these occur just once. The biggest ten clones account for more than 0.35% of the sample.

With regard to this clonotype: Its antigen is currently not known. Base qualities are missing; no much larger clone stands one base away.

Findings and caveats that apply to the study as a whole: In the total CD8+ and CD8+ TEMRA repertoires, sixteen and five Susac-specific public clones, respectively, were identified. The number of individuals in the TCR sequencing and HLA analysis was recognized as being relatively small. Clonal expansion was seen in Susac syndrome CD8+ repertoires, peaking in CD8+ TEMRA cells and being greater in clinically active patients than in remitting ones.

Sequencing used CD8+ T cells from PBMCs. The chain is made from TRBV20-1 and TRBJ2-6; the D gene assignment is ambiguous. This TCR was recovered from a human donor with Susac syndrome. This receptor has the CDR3 CSAYSPKGPSGANVLTF. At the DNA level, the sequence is TGCAGTGCTTATTCCCCAAAGGGTCCCTCTGGGGCCAACGTCCTGACTTTC.